Presented here are 8 T cell receptor beta chains from one specimen sequenced in a study of T cell repertoires in cytomegalovirus infection. TCRdb analysed the reads with MiXCR anew, one entry per CDR3 protein. Of 150,000 to 200,000 distinct CDR3 sequences in the sample, 9.5% were seen once. Sample: PBMCs. These receptors were taken from a human donor in good health (CMV status not recorded). Some clones in this sample may be carry-over from other donors' samples.

This clonotype was detected many times. The V and J genes are TRBV7-2 and TRBJ2-3, with 12 bases matching TRBD2. From germline, CDR1 is SGHTA and CDR2 FQGNSA. The CDR3 runs to 16 residues. Trimming at V came to 1 base and at J to 5 bases, leaving 4 bases not matched to a gene. The CDR3 coding sequence is TGTGCCAGCAGCTTAGGCCGACTAGCGGGAGAAGATACGCAGTATTTT. Encoded protein: CASSLGRLAGEDTQYF.

The V call is TRBV29-1, the J call TRBJ1-2; unclear D gene. The CDR3 covers 14 residues. Trimming removed 6 bases at V and 5 bases at J, with 19 bases between. Germline V gene data show CDR1 as SQVTM and CDR2 as ANQGSEA. DNA for the CDR3: TGCAGCGTGCTAGAAAGTAAAGGGAAATATGGCTACACCTTC. It is translated as CSVLESKGKYGYTF.

This clonotype was recorded a few times. The rearrangement joins TRBV24-1 to TRBJ1-5, with a possible D match to TRBD1 (6 bases). The V end lost 10 bases, the J end lost 9 bases, and 18 bases lay between the germline ends. This CDR3 contains 13 residues. Germline V gene lookup returns CDR1 KGHDR and CDR2 SFDVKD. The CDR3 spells CATTGTAGGPQHF. CDR3 sequence (DNA): TGTGCCACTACAGGGACCGCCGGCGGGCCCCAGCATTTT.

This clonotype has ten or more counts. The V and J genes are TRBV28 and TRBJ2-7; D could derive from TRBD1 or TRBD2 (5 bases each). V was shortened by 7 bases and J by 3 bases, with 16 bases between the two germline ends. CDR3 length: 14 amino acids. Germline V CDR1 and CDR2: MDHEN, SYDVKM. CDR3 sequence reads: CASTVNRDGYEQYF. The CDR3 DNA reads as TGTGCCAGCACCGTAAACCGGGACGGCTACGAGCAGTACTTC.

This clonotype was observed a few times. The CDR3, as DNA: TGTGCCTGGAGTGTCTCGCATTCGAACACTGAAGCTTTCTTT. Protein: CAWSVSHSNTEAFF. The rearrangement links TRBV30 to TRBJ1-1; D is uncertain. CDR3 length: 14 amino acids. Germline CDR1 is GTSNPN and CDR2 is SVGIG (reference sequence). The V end was cut by 0 bases, the J end by 1 base, with 9 bases between.

This clonotype showed up many times. The chain uses TRBV6-1 and TRBJ2-7, with D perhaps TRBD1 (6 bases). The CDR3 covers 14 residues. CDR1 is MNHNS and CDR2 is SASEGT in the germline V gene. Trimming pared 8 bases from V and 0 bases from J, leaving 14 bases between. This CDR3 is CASGRDTLSYEQYF. CDR3 sequence (DNA): TGTGCCAGCGGCCGGGACACTCTCTCCTACGAGCAGTACTTC.

Many counts were recorded for this clonotype. The V and J genes are TRBV28 and TRBJ1-4; no reliable D call. Trimming removed 2 bases at V and 0 bases at J, with 7 bases between. The V gene's germline CDR1 is MDHEN and CDR2 SYDVKM. The CDR3 totals 15 residues. DNA for the CDR3: TGTGCCAGCAGTTTAGACGGGGCAACTAATGAAAAACTGTTTTTT. It yields the protein CASSLDGATNEKLFF.

This clonotype was detected many times. The chain uses TRBV7-2 and TRBJ2-1; TRBD2 matches at 8 bases. The CDR3 totals 15 residues. Germline-derived CDR1 and CDR2 are SGHTA and FQGNSA. V trimming: 2 bases; J trimming: 4 bases; junction bases outside the gene matches: 4. The CDR3 is CASSLNSGIYNEQFF. The CDR3 DNA follows: TGTGCCAGCAGCTTAAATAGCGGGATTTACAATGAGCAGTTCTTC.